These 29 T cell receptor beta chains share one sample of origin, sequenced in a study of blood T cell repertoires in COVID-19. The data were produced by immunoSEQ multiplex PCR, yet TCRdb's version contains in-frame clones alone and is incomplete. Here the sample spans 35,000 to 45,000 clones, around 94% being singletons. The sample consisted of peripheral blood. These receptors came from a man between 45 and 60 years old with COVID-19, enrolled during active disease.

The V and J genes are TRBV6-7 and TRBJ2-7, with 11 bases lining up with TRBD2. TRBV6-7 is an open reading frame whose function is uncertain. This CDR3 contains 16 residues. V dropped 0 bases and J dropped 5; count of bases not matched to a gene: 6. The CDR3 reads CASSYSRSGRGNEQYF. DNA of the CDR3: TGTGCCAGCAGTTACTCGCGTAGCGGGAGGGGGAACGAGCAGTACTTC.

This clone has only a few counts. This sequence joins TRBV28 and TRBJ1-5; 8 positions agree with TRBD1. Germline V gene lookup returns CDR1 MDHEN and CDR2 SYDVKM. CDR3 length equals 14 residues. V shed 7 bases and J 7 bases; nucleotides not matched to a gene: 9. CDR3 DNA sequence: TGTGCCAGCACCGTGACAGGGGTCGGGCAGCCCCAGCATTTT. The encoded protein is CASTVTGVGQPQHF.

The chain is built from TRBV19 and TRBJ2-5; possibly TRBD1 for D (6 bases). CDR1 is LNHDA and CDR2 is SQIVND in the germline V gene (reference sequence). The CDR3 consists of 14 residues. V dropped 0 bases and J dropped 9 bases, with 14 bases sitting between them. The CDR3 DNA reads as TGTGCCAGTAGTATAGATTTACAGGGTCAGGCCCAGTACTTC. Encoded protein: CASSIDLQGQAQYF.

The rearrangement joins TRBV28 to TRBJ2-1; a possible D gene is TRBD2 (5 bases). Germline values: CDR1 MDHEN, CDR2 SYDVKM. V lost 8 bases, J lost 3 bases, and 5 bases lay in between. The CDR3 spans 11 residues. The chain's CDR3 is CASGLYNEQFF. CDR3 bases: TGTGCCAGCGGACTCTACAATGAGCAGTTCTTC.

V and J are TRBV27 and TRBJ1-1; tentative D call: TRBD1 (5 bases). Per the germline V gene, CDR1 is MNHEY and CDR2 is SMNVEV (reference sequence). Trimming pared 3 bases from V and 4 bases from J, leaving 12 bases between. This CDR3 has 14 amino acids. The CDR3, as DNA: TGTGCCAGCAGTTTGGTTTCGGGGGGCACTGAAGCTTTCTTT. Its translation: CASSLVSGGTEAFF.

This chain connects TRBV5-4 to TRBJ2-1; TRBD2 matches 14 bases. The ends lost 7 bases at V and 0 bases at J; junction bases unmatched: 3. Per germline, CDR1 SGHNT and CDR2 YYREEE (reference sequence). The CDR3 consists of 16 residues. CDR3 residues: CASYGTSGSSYNEQFF. In DNA form, the CDR3 reads TGTGCCAGCTACGGGACTAGCGGGAGCTCCTACAATGAGCAGTTCTTC.

The chain is built from TRBV6-5 and TRBJ2-5; 7 positions match TRBD1. The trim removed 0 bases at V and 2 bases at J, leaving 3 bases unmatched. CDR1 and CDR2 (germline): MNHEY, SVGAGI. The CDR3 spans 15 residues. As DNA, the CDR3 is TGTGCCAGCAGTTACTCCCAACAGGGGCAAGAGACCCAGTACTTC. Translating gives CASSYSQQGQETQYF.

The chain couples TRBV5-4 to TRBJ2-7, with 14 bases identical to TRBD2. Germline trimming cut 5 bases from V and 7 bases from J; bases unmatched to any gene: 14. The CDR3 spans 17 residues. CDR1 is SGHNT and CDR2 is YYREEE in the germline V gene (reference sequence). CDR3 amino acids: CASRGMTSGRVSAEQYF. DNA of the CDR3: TGTGCCAGCAGAGGGATGACTAGCGGGAGGGTATCGGCGGAGCAGTACTTC.

In this sample, this clone turned up once. The chain uses TRBV7-6 and TRBJ1-3; 7 bases match TRBD1. This CDR3 contains 17 residues. With 4 bases clipped from V and 0 bases from J, the junction kept 9 bases outside the gene matches. Germline-derived CDR1 and CDR2 are SGHVS and FNYEAQ. CDR3 amino acids: CASSWRIGDSSGNTIYF. Written as DNA, the CDR3 is TGTGCCAGCAGCTGGCGAATCGGGGACAGCTCTGGAAACACCATATATTTT. The variable domain in full, with the rest retrieved from reference TRBV7-6 and TRBJ1-3, is GAGVSQSPRYKVTKRGQDVALRCDPISGHVSLYWYRQALGQGPEFLTYFNYEAQQDKSGLPNDRFSAERPEGSISTLTIQRTEQRDSAMYRCASSWRIGDSSGNTIYFGEGSWLTVV.

V is TRBV10-3 and J is TRBJ2-1, with TRBD2 as a possible D gene (6 bases). CDR1 ENHRY and CDR2 SYGVKD come from the germline V gene. The length of the CDR3 is 16 residues. The ends were cut back, 4 bases at V and 5 bases at J, with 18 bases in the middle. The CDR3 nucleotides read TGTGCCATCAGTGCCACGGGAGACTCATGGAACAATGAGCAGTTCTTC. This codes for CAISATGDSWNNEQFF.

The chain uses TRBV20-1 and TRBJ1-2; D not certain. The CDR3 is made up of 11 amino acids. V lost 3 bases, J lost 6 bases, and 8 bases lay in between. Germline values: CDR1 DFQATT, CDR2 SNEGSKA (reference sequence). CDR3 protein: CSASQVDGYTF. The CDR3 nucleotides are TGCAGTGCTAGTCAGGTGGATGGCTACACCTTC.

A note on this clone: Compared with germline, one end of the junction differs, possibly owing to a read error. The V call is TRBV11-1, the J call TRBJ2-1; D not resolved. The CDR3 has 13 amino acids. CDR1 is SGHAT and CDR2 is FQDESV in the germline V gene (reference sequence). The CDR3 region has the DNA TGTGTCAGCAGCTTTAGTCTGAACAATGAGCAGTTCTTC. This encodes CVSSFSLNNEQFF.

The V call is TRBV6-5, the J call TRBJ1-4; no definite D call. The CDR3 runs 14 residues. Germline V gene sequence: CDR1 MNHEY, CDR2 SVGAGI. V lost 0 bases to trimming and J lost 12 bases, with 14 bases between them. The CDR3 spells CASSYSMRQMELFF. DNA for the CDR3: TGTGCCAGCAGTTACTCGATGCGACAAATGGAACTGTTTTTT.

This clone was seen a single time. The chain joins TRBV19 to TRBJ1-5; D unclear. V lost 3 bases and J 2 bases, leaving 11 bases between the germline ends. Germline CDR1 reads LNHDA; CDR2 reads SQIVND (reference sequence). The CDR3 consists of 15 residues. In nucleotides, the CDR3 is TGTGCCAGTAGTATCAGTGAAGGAGGCAATCAGCCCCAGCATTTT. Amino acids: CASSISEGGNQPQHF.

The chain combines TRBV6-5 with TRBJ1-2; D is perhaps TRBD1 (5 bases). The V end lost 6 bases, the J end lost 7 bases, and 15 bases lay between the germline ends. The CDR3 has 13 residues. Per the germline V gene, CDR1 is MNHEY and CDR2 is SVGAGI. CDR3 coding DNA: TGTGCCAGCAGCTACACGACAGATGGTGGCTACACCTTC. Translated, it gives CASSYTTDGGYTF.

This chain uses TRBV30 with TRBJ2-3; 7 nucleotides match TRBD2. The CDR3 has 13 residues. After removal of 2 bases from V and 4 bases from J, the junction contained 3 bases not matched to a gene. The germline V gene has CDR1 GTSNPN and CDR2 SVGIG (reference sequence). CDR3 in DNA: TGTGCCTGGAGTTCTGGGGGGGCAGATACGCAGTATTTT. This gives the protein CAWSSGGADTQYF.

The genes are TRBV4-1 and TRBJ1-6; 7 bases fit TRBD1. Germline CDR1 and CDR2: MGHRA and YSYEKL. The V and J ends lost 4 bases and 6 bases, in that order; junction bases with no gene match: 6. The CDR3 is made up of 15 amino acids. CDR3 sequence (DNA): TGCGCCAGCAGCCGGCAGGGGGAATCTAATTCACCCCTCCACTTT. Amino acid sequence: CASSRQGESNSPLHF.

The chain recombines TRBV5-1 with TRBJ1-6; D might be TRBD1 (6 bases). This CDR3 is 14 amino acids long. The V end was cut by 6 bases, the J end by 5 bases, with 12 bases between. Germline V gives CDR1 SGHRS, CDR2 YFSETQ. CDR3 bases: TGCGCCAGCAAACAGGGTTGGCATAATTCACCCCTCCACTTT. The encoded protein is CASKQGWHNSPLHF.

This sequence joins TRBV15 and TRBJ1-4; the D gene is possibly TRBD1 (6 bases). Germline assignment: CDR1 LNHNV and CDR2 YYDKDF (reference sequence). The length of the CDR3 is 16 residues. V lost 4 bases and J lost 6, with 18 bases in between. The CDR3 spells CATSIQVGALDEKLFF. As DNA, the CDR3 is TGTGCCACCAGCATCCAGGTGGGGGCCCTAGATGAAAAACTGTTTTTT.

This clone occurred once. The rearrangement uses TRBV11-2 and TRBJ1-2; 8 bases line up with TRBD1. Germline lookup yields CDR1 SGHAT and CDR2 FQNNGV. The CDR3 totals 15 residues. The V and J ends lost 0 bases and 5 bases, in that order; junction bases with no gene match: 5. CDR3 residues: CASSLEPRQGYGYTF. CDR3 nucleotide sequence: TGTGCCAGCAGCTTAGAACCCCGACAGGGGTATGGCTACACCTTC.

V is TRBV2 and J is TRBJ1-5; D not certain. The CDR3 has 13 amino acids. Trimming pared 6 bases from V and 2 bases from J, leaving 8 bases between. The germline gives CDR1 SNHLY, CDR2 FYNNEI. For the CDR3, the DNA is TGTGCCAGCAGCCCCACAGGCAATCAGCCCCAGCATTTT. This translates into CASSPTGNQPQHF. Variable domain in full (rest from reference TRBV2 and TRBJ1-5): EPEVTQTPSHQVTQMGQEVILRCVPISNHLYFYWYRQILGQKVEFLVSFYNNEISEKSEIFDDQFSVERPDGSNFTLKIRSTKLEDSAMYFCASSPTGNQPQHFGDGTRLSIL.

CDR3 region: CASSYSGQGVDEQFF. CDR3 coding DNA: TGTGCCAGCAGTTACTCGGGACAGGGGGTGGATGAGCAGTTCTTC. The rearrangement joins TRBV6-2 or TRBV6-3 to TRBJ2-1; 11 bases are shared with TRBD1. Germline values: CDR1 MNHEY, CDR2 SVGEGT. CDR3 length: 15 residues. The V gene end was trimmed by 0 bases and the J gene end by 8 bases; junction bases not matched to a gene: 3.

The chain uses TRBV29-1 and TRBJ1-2; 12 nucleotides match TRBD1. The CDR3 is 15 residues long. The germline gives CDR1 SQVTM, CDR2 ANQGSEA. Trimming cost V 6 bases and J 5 bases; bases outside gene matches: 10. For the CDR3, the DNA is TGCAGCGTCGAAACCCGGGACAGGGGGCATTATGGCTACACCTTC. It yields the protein CSVETRDRGHYGYTF.

The chain couples TRBV28 to TRBJ2-7; 8 bases are a match to TRBD1. With V trimmed by 7 bases and J by 4 bases, 9 bases remained unmatched. Germline lookup yields CDR1 MDHEN and CDR2 SYDVKM. The CDR3 is 14 residues long. The CDR3 DNA is TGTGCCAGCACCACTTTCCGGGACAGGTACGAGCAGTACTTC. This codes for CASTTFRDRYEQYF.

The V and J genes are TRBV6-5 and TRBJ1-1; D is possibly TRBD1 (6 bases). CDR1 and CDR2 (germline): MNHEY, SVGAGI. The length of the CDR3 is 13 residues. The ends were cut back, 6 bases at V and 7 bases at J, with 15 bases in the middle. CDR3 amino acids: CASRPDRPYEAFF. The DNA of the CDR3 is TGTGCCAGCAGACCCGACAGGCCTTATGAAGCTTTCTTT.

CDR3 nucleotide sequence: TGTGCCAGCGCGGGGGACAGGGCTGAAGCTTTCTTT. Its protein is CASAGDRAEAFF. The rearrangement links TRBV6-5 to TRBJ1-1; TRBD1 agrees at 9 bases. This CDR3 spans 12 amino acids. Germline V CDR1 and CDR2: MNHEY, SVGAGI. Trimming cost V 8 bases and J 6 bases; bases outside gene matches: 4.

This chain links TRBV5-1 with TRBJ2-1; D gene ambiguous. CDR1 and CDR2 (germline): SGHRS, YFSETQ. The V and J ends lost 0 bases and 7 bases respectively, with 8 bases between them. This CDR3 region has 13 residues. CDR3 DNA sequence: TGCGCCAGCAGCTTGGCTTTAGAGAATGAGCAGTTCTTC. Residues: CASSLALENEQFF.

This clone was seen more than once but under ten times. The chain has TRBV5-1 and TRBJ1-3; tentatively, D is TRBD1 (5 bases). Germline-derived CDR1 and CDR2 are SGHRS and YFSETQ. The CDR3 covers 14 residues. Trimming took off 5 bases at V and 3 bases at J, with 12 bases between the two ends. This CDR3 is CASRPQGNGNTIYF. CDR3 bases: TGCGCCAGCAGGCCGCAGGGAAATGGAAACACCATATATTTT. The variable domain in full, completed from reference TRBV5-1 and TRBJ1-3, reads KAGVTQTPRYLIKTRGQQVTLSCSPISGHRSVSWYQQTPGQGLQFLFEYFSETQRNKGNFPGRFSGRQFSNSRSEMNVSTLELGDSALYLCASRPQGNGNTIYFGEGSWLTVV.

V usage is TRBV6-1 and J usage is TRBJ2-3; a possible D gene is TRBD2 (7 bases). The V gene lost 2 bases and the J gene lost 4 bases, with 16 bases spanning the gap. CDR1 and CDR2 (germline): MNHNS, SASEGT. This CDR3 contains 16 residues. The CDR3 region is CASSEWGGRISDTQYF. In DNA form, the CDR3 reads TGTGCCAGCAGTGAATGGGGGGGGCGAATATCAGATACGCAGTATTTT.